The 4 T cell receptor beta chains below all came from one sample that was sequenced in a study of T cell repertoires in cytomegalovirus infection. No antigens are known for them. TCRdb independently ran MiXCR on the reads; one entry per CDR3 protein. Among approximately 130,000 distinct CDR3 sequences listed, 20% to 30% were seen once. Sequenced material: PBMCs, sequenced either directly or after in vitro stimulation (not recorded which). The receptor source for this set is a human donor in good health (CMV status not recorded). Some clones in this sample may be carry-over from other donors' samples.

This clonotype came up many times. The rearrangement joins TRBV11-2 to TRBJ2-7; 7 nucleotides line up with TRBD1. J lost 6 bases, V lost 0 bases, and 8 bases had no gene match. The CDR3 is 15 amino acids. Germline V CDR1 and CDR2: SGHAT, FQNNGV. The CDR3 DNA follows: TGTGCCAGCAGCTTAGAAGGGGCAGGGGGAAGCGAGCAGTACGTC. Translating gives CASSLEGAGGSEQYV.

J is TRBJ2-2 and V is TRBV29-1; either TRBD1 or TRBD2 may supply D (5 bases each). The CDR3 extends over 16 amino acids. V shed 7 bases and J shed 4 bases, with 22 bases lying between them. The germline gives CDR1 SQVTM, CDR2 ANQGSEA. As DNA, the CDR3 is TGCAGCGCCGGGGCGCCCGGGGCGCGCCCCACCGGGGAGCTGTTTTTT. This encodes CSAGAPGARPTGELFF.

This sequence joins TRBV12-3 or TRBV12-4 and TRBJ2-1; perhaps TRBD2 as D (5 bases). The V end was cut by 3 bases, the J end by 8 bases, with 17 bases between. The CDR3 extends over 15 amino acids. In DNA form, the CDR3 reads TGTGCCAGCAGTTTGAGTTCCATGAGGGCGCATGAGCAGTTCTTC. Translating it yields CASSLSSMRAHEQFF.

The table lists this clonotype with many counts. The gene calls are TRBV5-8 and TRBJ2-3; no reliable D call. Germline CDR1 SGHTS, CDR2 YDEGEE. V lost 0 bases to trimming and J lost 1 base, with 6 bases between them. This CDR3 spans 14 amino acids. The CDR3 here is CASSLGSRTDTQYF. The CDR3 coding sequence is TGTGCCAGCAGCTTGGGGTCTCGCACAGATACGCAGTATTTT.